These 32 T cell receptor beta chains were all obtained from the same sample, sequenced in a study of blood T cell repertoires in COVID-19. Data came from immunoSEQ multiplex PCR; TCRdb stores just in-frame clones and leaves some out. Of roughly 140,000 clones listed, 87% were seen once; the top ten hold over 3.5%. The sequencing input was peripheral blood. All receptors derive from a woman in her fifties or sixties with active or convalescent COVID-19.

This clone was picked up one time. V and J are TRBV7-2 and TRBJ1-2; D remains ambiguous. V gave up 5 bases and J gave up 8 bases, with 21 bases separating them. The CDR3 covers 15 residues. The germline CDR1 and CDR2 sequences are SGHTA and FQGNSA. CDR3 nucleotides: TGTGCCAGCAGCCGCCGGGAGGGTGAACGTACGGGCTACACCTTC. This sequence encodes CASSRREGERTGYTF.

The chain carries TRBV4-3 and TRBJ1-2; possibly TRBD1 for D (6 bases). The CDR3 consists of 15 residues. Per the germline V gene, CDR1 is LGHNA and CDR2 is YSLEER. The V gene lost 0 bases and the J gene lost 2 bases, with 10 bases spanning the gap. This CDR3 is CASSQDPQGNYGYTF. In DNA, the CDR3 is TGCGCCAGCAGCCAAGATCCCCAGGGGAACTATGGCTACACCTTC.

This clone was detected only once. The chain is built from TRBV27 and TRBJ2-5; 12 bases are a match to TRBD1. The CDR3 contains 14 residues. The V gene end was trimmed by 4 bases and the J gene end by 6 bases; junction bases not matched to a gene: 3. CDR1 is MNHEY, CDR2 SMNVEV, per germline (reference sequence). The CDR3 sequence is CASSWGQGAQTQYF. The CDR3 coding sequence is TGTGCCAGCAGTTGGGGACAGGGGGCTCAGACCCAGTACTTC.

The chain uses TRBV3-1 (or the pseudogene TRBV3-2) and TRBJ2-1, with D unclear. V was trimmed by 0 bases and J by 0 bases, leaving 18 bases between them. Germline V gene sequence: CDR1 LGHDT, CDR2 YNNKEL (reference sequence). The CDR3 contains 19 residues. In DNA form, the CDR3 reads TGTGCCAGCAGCCAAGAGATTCTCTTGGGCCATCGCTCCTACAATGAGCAGTTCTTC. Encoded protein: CASSQEILLGHRSYNEQFF.

The rearrangement joins TRBV7-2 to TRBJ1-2; a possible D gene is TRBD1 (5 bases). Germline lookup yields CDR1 SGHTA and CDR2 FQGNSA. This CDR3 has 13 residues. V was clipped by 5 bases and J by 5 bases, with 12 bases between them. CDR3 coding DNA: TGTGCCAGCAGCCCCCAAGGGGTATATGGCTACACCTTC. This sequence encodes CASSPQGVYGYTF.

The chain is built from TRBV6-6 and TRBJ1-6; 7 bases fit TRBD1. The germline V gene has CDR1 MNHNY and CDR2 SVGAGI (reference sequence). V lost 5 bases to trimming and J lost 10 bases; unmatched junction nucleotides: 17. The CDR3 runs 17 residues. In nucleotides, the CDR3 is TGTGCCAGCAGTCCAACCCATTCCGGGACAGCTCGGTCACCCCTCCACTTT. The encoded protein is CASSPTHSGTARSPLHF.

V usage is TRBV25-1 and J usage is TRBJ1-2; 9 positions agree with TRBD1. The CDR3 is made up of 12 amino acids. CDR1 and CDR2 (germline): MGHDK, SYGVNS. With V trimmed by 7 bases and J by 6 bases, 3 bases remained unmatched. CDR3 amino acids: CASTGTGNGYTF. The CDR3 DNA follows: TGTGCCAGCACCGGGACAGGGAATGGCTACACCTTC.

V gene TRBV19 combines with J gene TRBJ1-3; 9 nucleotides align to TRBD1. Germline V CDR1 and CDR2: LNHDA, SQIVND (reference sequence). The CDR3 totals 14 residues. V trimming: 7 bases; J trimming: 5 bases; junction bases outside the gene matches: 6. Here the CDR3 DNA reads TGTGCCAGTATCTCGGGACAGGGAAGAAACACCATATATTTT. It codes for CASISGQGRNTIYF.

This clone showed up just once. The rearrangement joins TRBV5-6 to TRBJ1-5, with D perhaps TRBD1 (6 bases). Germline loops: CDR1 SGHDT, CDR2 YYEEEE. The ends were cut back, 0 bases at V and 2 bases at J, with 21 bases in the middle. CDR3 length equals 19 residues. CDR3 in amino acids: CASSLAKRGRVGGNQPQHF. The CDR3, as DNA: TGTGCCAGCAGCTTGGCCAAGAGGGGGAGGGTGGGAGGCAATCAGCCCCAGCATTTT.

The V and J genes are TRBV2 and TRBJ2-3, with 7 positions matching TRBD1. Germline lookup yields CDR1 SNHLY and CDR2 FYNNEI. V shed 4 bases and J 1 base; nucleotides not matched to a gene: 5. This CDR3 comprises 15 residues. This chain's CDR3 is CASSGQGVGTDTQYF. The DNA of the CDR3 is TGTGCCAGCAGTGGGCAGGGGGTGGGCACAGATACGCAGTATTTT.

The gene calls are TRBV18 and TRBJ1-4; a possible D gene is TRBD1 (6 bases). Trimming pared 6 bases from V and 8 bases from J, leaving 10 bases between. CDR1 is KGHSH, CDR2 LQKENI, per germline. The CDR3 runs to 12 residues. This CDR3 reads CASSLQGEKLFF. CDR3 bases: TGTGCCAGCTCTCTACAGGGAGAAAAACTGTTTTTT.

V is TRBV10-3 and J is TRBJ1-2; D not certain. The CDR3 is made up of 14 amino acids. Trimming took off 6 bases at V and 4 bases at J, with 15 bases between the two ends. Germline CDR1 reads ENHRY; CDR2 reads SYGVKD. Here the CDR3 reads CAISEEDYGYGYTF. The DNA for the CDR3 is TGTGCCATCAGCGAGGAGGACTATGGCTATGGCTACACCTTC.

The chain joins TRBV5-4 to TRBJ1-1; D perhaps matches TRBD1 (5 bases). V lost 2 bases and J lost 9, with 17 bases in between. The length of the CDR3 is 14 residues. Germline-derived CDR1 and CDR2 are SGHNT and YYREEE (reference sequence). CDR3 residues: CASSLIGGTLKAFF. CDR3 in DNA: TGTGCCAGCAGCTTAATCGGGGGTACACTGAAAGCTTTCTTT.

This clone occurred once. The rearrangement joins TRBV25-1 to TRBJ1-2, with 8 bases matching TRBD1. The CDR3 has 13 amino acids. The V and J ends lost 9 bases and 3 bases, in that order; junction bases with no gene match: 6. The germline V gene has CDR1 MGHDK and CDR2 SYGVNS. The CDR3 loop reads CASRTGLYYGYTF. As DNA, the CDR3 is TGTGCCAGTAGGACAGGGCTATACTATGGCTACACCTTC.

This chain uses TRBV7-2 with TRBJ1-2; TRBD1 agrees at 7 bases. The ends lost 5 bases at V and 3 bases at J; junction bases unmatched: 3. Looked up from germline, CDR1 is SGHTA and CDR2 is FQGNSA. The CDR3 has 13 amino acids. The CDR3 loop reads CASSPGTDYGYTF. DNA of the CDR3: TGTGCCAGCAGCCCAGGGACAGACTATGGCTACACCTTC.

The chain joins TRBV7-8 to TRBJ2-7; TRBD2 agrees at 11 bases. This CDR3 is built from 14 residues. The V and J ends lost 3 bases and 3 bases, in that order; junction bases with no gene match: 1. The germline gives CDR1 SGHVS, CDR2 FQNEAQ. CDR3 amino acids: CASSFGTSGYEQYF. The CDR3, as DNA: TGTGCCAGCAGCTTTGGGACTAGCGGCTACGAGCAGTACTTC.

The DNA of the CDR3 is TGTGCCAGCAGCCGGATGACAGAGAACACTGAAGCTTTCTTT. It yields the protein CASSRMTENTEAFF. The rearrangement joins TRBV7-8 to TRBJ1-1; the D gene is possibly TRBD1 (5 bases). Between the trimmed V and J ends, which lost 5 bases and 1 base, there was a span of 11 bases. The germline CDR1 and CDR2 sequences are SGHVS and FQNEAQ. CDR3 length: 14 residues.

The V gene is TRBV7-2, the J gene TRBJ2-1; no reliable D call. There are 17 residues in the CDR3. V lost 5 bases and J 7 bases, leaving 24 bases between the germline ends. CDR1 is SGHTA, CDR2 FQGNSA, per germline. The CDR3 DNA follows: TGTGCCAGCAGCCCTAGTTCCCCTGTCGGCAGCCTGAATGAGCAGTTCTTC. Residues: CASSPSSPVGSLNEQFF.

This clone has only one observation. The chain combines TRBV7-9 with TRBJ1-4; a possible D gene is TRBD1 (6 bases). The length of the CDR3 is 15 residues. Per the germline V gene, CDR1 is SEHNR and CDR2 is FQNEAQ (reference sequence). Trimming pared 0 bases from V and 8 bases from J, leaving 13 bases between. The CDR3 loop reads CASSLASGVGEKLFF. The CDR3 nucleotides are TGTGCCAGCAGCTTAGCGTCAGGGGTCGGCGAAAAACTGTTTTTT.

The chain couples TRBV6-5 to TRBJ1-6; D gene uncertain. The CDR3 has 14 residues. Germline CDR1 is MNHEY and CDR2 is SVGAGI. Trimming removed 8 bases at V and 3 bases at J, with 11 bases between. The chain's CDR3 is CASGQIGYNSPLHF. CDR3 DNA sequence: TGTGCCAGCGGGCAGATAGGCTATAATTCACCCCTCCACTTT.

The gene calls are TRBV2 and TRBJ1-4; 9 positions match TRBD1. Germline V lookup: CDR1 SNHLY, CDR2 FYNNEI. The CDR3 loop spans 13 amino acids. V lost 8 bases, J lost 10 bases, and 8 bases stayed unmatched. The CDR3 here is CASGRTGEGKLFF. The CDR3 bases are TGTGCCAGCGGCCGGACAGGGGAAGGAAAACTGTTTTTT.

The rearrangement links TRBV12-3 or TRBV12-4 to TRBJ2-5; TRBD1 is a possible D gene (6 bases). V lost 4 bases, J lost 6 bases, and 9 bases lay in between. The CDR3 length is 12 residues. This chain's CDR3 is CASSSRGKTQYF. DNA of the CDR3: TGTGCCAGCAGTTCGAGGGGGAAGACCCAGTACTTC.

J is TRBJ1-1 and V is TRBV7-9; TRBD1 is a possible D gene (6 bases). The germline V and J ends were trimmed by 5 bases and 1 base, with 11 bases remaining between them. The CDR3 runs to 14 residues. Germline loops: CDR1 SEHNR, CDR2 FQNEAQ (reference sequence). CDR3 bases: TGTGCCAGCAGCGAACAGGGTGGGAACACTGAAGCTTTCTTT. This translates into CASSEQGGNTEAFF.

The V and J genes are TRBV6-5 and TRBJ1-1; D remains ambiguous. V was pared by 0 bases and J by 0 bases, with 8 bases between. Germline CDR1 MNHEY, CDR2 SVGAGI. The CDR3 spans 15 residues. The DNA for the CDR3 is TGTGCCAGCAGTTACTCCGCGGCCGTGAACACTGAAGCTTTCTTT. Translating it yields CASSYSAAVNTEAFF.

The V call is TRBV10-3, the J call TRBJ1-1; D call uncertain. V lost 10 bases and J lost 1, with 16 bases in between. The germline V gene encodes CDR1 ENHRY and CDR2 SYGVKD. The CDR3 runs to 14 residues. CDR3 region: CATQSSPGNTEAFF. As DNA, the CDR3 is TGTGCCACCCAGTCATCCCCAGGGAACACTGAAGCTTTCTTT.

The chain couples TRBV19 to TRBJ1-1; 7 positions agree with TRBD1. Germline values: CDR1 LNHDA, CDR2 SQIVND (reference sequence). Unmatched junction bases numbered 10, after V lost 7 bases and J lost 8 bases. This CDR3 region has 13 residues. The CDR3 loop reads CASMLVVGGEAFF. CDR3 coding DNA: TGTGCCAGTATGTTGGTTGTAGGGGGCGAAGCTTTCTTT.

The chain combines TRBV3-1 (or the pseudogene TRBV3-2) with TRBJ2-7; 7 nucleotides match TRBD1. Germline V lookup: CDR1 LGHDT, CDR2 YNNKEL (reference sequence). This CDR3 comprises 14 residues. Trimming at V came to 1 base and at J to 3 bases, leaving 3 bases not matched to a gene. The CDR3 sequence: CASSQGDRNYEQYF. The CDR3 nucleotides read TGTGCCAGCAGCCAAGGGGACAGAAACTACGAGCAGTACTTC.

The chain uses TRBV13 and TRBJ1-2; D is perhaps TRBD1 (5 bases). V was trimmed by 6 bases and J by 8 bases, leaving 10 bases between them. This CDR3 is 11 amino acids long. CDR1 and CDR2 from the germline V gene are PRHDT and FYEKMQ (reference sequence). CDR3 sequence: CASSQGGGYTF. CDR3 in DNA: TGTGCCAGCAGTCAGGGTGGAGGCTACACCTTC.

The chain couples TRBV19 to TRBJ1-3; D is unresolved. The ends were cut back, 3 bases at V and 0 bases at J, with 12 bases in the middle. The CDR3 spans 16 residues. CDR1 is LNHDA, CDR2 SQIVND, per germline (reference sequence). This CDR3 reads CASSIFAESSGNTIYF. In nucleotides, the CDR3 is TGTGCCAGTAGTATTTTCGCGGAGAGCTCTGGAAACACCATATATTTT.

The gene calls are TRBV4-3 and TRBJ1-2; maybe TRBD1 (5 bases). The CDR3 spans 12 residues. V lost 1 base, J lost 7 bases, and 7 bases lay in between. Germline V gene sequence: CDR1 LGHNA, CDR2 YSLEER. CDR3 coding DNA: TGCGCCAGCAGCCAAGGGGGGGTTGGCTACACCTTC. As protein: CASSQGGVGYTF.

CDR3 loop: CASSLYGGDYSYEQYF. In nucleotides, the CDR3 is TGCGCCAGCAGCCTATATGGGGGGGACTACTCCTACGAGCAGTACTTC. The V call is TRBV4-1, the J call TRBJ2-7; 7 positions match TRBD2. The V and J ends lost 4 bases and 0 bases, in that order; junction bases with no gene match: 9. The CDR3 sequence is 16 residues long. Per the germline V gene, CDR1 is MGHRA and CDR2 is YSYEKL.

The genes are TRBV6-5 and TRBJ1-2, with D possibly being TRBD1 (6 bases). From germline, CDR1 is MNHEY and CDR2 SVGAGI. V lost 8 bases, J lost 4 bases, and 17 bases lay in between. The CDR3 runs to 14 residues. CDR3 protein: CASSLQGTTYGYTF. For the CDR3, the DNA is TGTGCCAGCTCACTCCAGGGGACTACCTATGGCTACACCTTC.